This T cell receptor beta chain was documented in a study of shared clonotypes between healthy human individuals. CDR1 is SGHKS and CDR2 is YYEKEE in the germline V gene (reference sequence). V shed 5 bases and J 3 bases; nucleotides not matched to a gene: 16. The length of the CDR3 is 18 residues. The data were produced by immunoSEQ multiplex PCR, yet TCRdb's version contains in-frame clones alone and is incomplete. The sample lists around 2,000,000 clones; roughly 96% were seen once. The sequence came from a man aged 18 to 29 in good health. This chain links TRBV5-5 with TRBJ2-7, with TRBD2 matching 11 bases. The sequenced material came from naive CD4+ T cells sorted from blood. Described subset: CD45RA+ positively selected. CDR3 in amino acids: CASSPRQTLAGGSYEQYF. The CDR3 nucleotides read TGTGCCAGCAGTCCCCGACAGACCTTAGCGGGAGGGAGCTACGAGCAGTACTTC.